Listed below are T cell receptor beta chains from one sample, sequenced in a study of cytomegalovirus exposure and HLA in healthy donors. The method was immunoSEQ multiplex PCR; TCRdb's version includes in-frame clones alone and lacks a portion of them. In the table there are 63,000 or so clones, approximately 81% of which are singletons. Sequenced: PBMCs. These receptors all come from a woman aged 25-40 years in good health and CMV-seropositive. Each CDR3 is given with its conserved first and last residue. Each record gives: J gene, clone size, V gene, D gene, CDR3 protein, CDR3 DNA. The D gene is left open where the match is weak. Expanded clones get a size class; other rows say once, few or many, or leave the size out.

J: TRBJ1-4
size: .
V: TRBV30
D: TRBD1
CDR3: CASKRAGTGQEKLFF
DNA: TGTGCCTCGAAAAGGGCCGGGACAGGTCAGGAAAAACTGTTTTTT

J: TRBJ1-1
size: .
V: TRBV30
D: TRBD1
CDR3: CAWDGRTGGNLMNTEAFF
DNA: TGTGCCTGGGACGGTCGGACAGGGGGGAACCTAATGAACACTGAAGCTTTCTTT

J: TRBJ1-1
size: few
V: TRBV5-1
D: .
CDR3: CATSIQGQNTEAFF
DNA: TGCGCCACGAGTATTCAGGGACAGAACACTGAAGCTTTCTTT

J: TRBJ2-7
size: once
V: TRBV5-1
D: TRBD2
CDR3: CASSPTGTSGRRGPYEQYF
DNA: TGCGCCAGCTCACCCACGGGGACTAGCGGGAGAAGGGGCCCCTACGAGCAGTACTTC

J: TRBJ2-5
size: .
V: TRBV6-5
D: TRBD1
CDR3: CASSYRDREETQYF
DNA: TGTGCCAGCAGTTACAGGGACAGGGAAGAGACCCAGTACTTC

J: TRBJ2-7
size: .
V: TRBV6-1
D: .
CDR3: CASSEDGTPHEQYF
DNA: TGTGCCAGCAGTGAAGATGGGACACCCCACGAGCAGTACTTC

J: TRBJ2-7
size: once
V: TRBV7-2
D: TRBD2
CDR3: CASSSWTSEAYEQYF
DNA: TGTGCCAGCAGCTCATGGACTAGCGAGGCCTACGAGCAGTACTTC

J: TRBJ1-1
size: .
V: TRBV28
D: .
CDR3: CASSWGSTGQNTEAFF
DNA: TGTGCCAGCAGTTGGGGGAGTACAGGGCAGAACACTGAAGCTTTCTTT

J: TRBJ2-1
size: .
V: TRBV4-1
D: .
CDR3: CASSGLLSSYNEQFF
DNA: TGCGCCAGCAGCGGACTACTGAGCTCCTACAATGAGCAGTTCTTC

J: TRBJ2-4
size: few
V: TRBV10-3
D: .
CDR3: CATEQAILYF
DNA: TGTGCCACCGAGCAAGCTATACTATACTTC

J: TRBJ2-3
size: .
V: TRBV11-1
D: TRBD2
CDR3: CASGFGGGTDTQYF
DNA: TGTGCCAGCGGTTTCGGGGGGGGCACAGATACGCAGTATTTT

J: TRBJ1-2
size: .
V: TRBV7-2
D: .
CDR3: CASSLGGRASGYTF
DNA: TGTGCCAGCAGCTTAGGCGGCAGGGCCTCGGGCTACACCTTC

J: TRBJ1-1
size: .
V: TRBV2
D: .
CDR3: CASSEGAGLNTEAFF
DNA: TGTGCCAGCAGTGAAGGGGCAGGATTGAACACTGAAGCTTTCTTT

J: TRBJ2-7
size: .
V: TRBV5-4
D: TRBD2
CDR3: CASSLAPGRAGDEQYF
DNA: TGTGCCAGCAGCTTGGCTCCCGGGAGGGCCGGAGACGAGCAGTACTTC

J: TRBJ2-5
size: .
V: TRBV7-7
D: TRBD2
CDR3: CASSPTSTETQYF
DNA: TGTGCCAGCAGCCCGACTAGCACAGAGACCCAGTACTTC

J: TRBJ1-4
size: .
V: TRBV6-5
D: .
CDR3: CASRSPGVKEKLFF
DNA: TGTGCCAGCAGGTCCCCCGGGGTCAAGGAAAAACTGTTTTTT

J: TRBJ1-4
size: .
V: TRBV28
D: .
CDR3: CASGRGKNEKLFF
DNA: TGTGCCAGCGGAAGGGGCAAGAATGAAAAACTGTTTTTT